This TCR beta chain was profiled in a study of cytomegalovirus exposure and HLA in healthy donors. General observations from the study: With later analysis, a missense DCLRE1C variant became linked to TCR beta V- and J-gene trimming.

The germline CDR1 and CDR2 sequences are MNHNS and SASEGT. The CDR3 extends over 13 amino acids. V lost 6 bases and J 4 bases, leaving 12 bases between the germline ends. Of note for this clone: Its antigen is currently unknown.

A multiplex PCR was run with 60 Vbeta primers and 13 Jbeta primers. Libraries were prepared by immunoSEQ multiplex PCR; TCRdb keeps only in-frame clonotypes and omits some of them. Among approximately 150,000 clones listed, 73% were seen once. The receptor was isolated from a woman in her late teens or twenties in good health and CMV-seronegative. Sequenced material: PBMCs. The chain combines TRBV6-1 with TRBJ1-2, with a tentative D call TRBD1 (6 bases). The CDR3 region has the DNA TGTGCCAGCAGGGATGGACAGTTCTATGGCTACACCTTC. The encoded protein is CASRDGQFYGYTF.